Included here is one T cell receptor beta chain sequence, with context. Antigen unknown. Constant-segment primers and 5'RACE yielded cDNA libraries for TCR alpha and TCR beta, each carrying sample barcodes and UMIs. A single record per CDR3 protein comes from TCRdb applying MiXCR to the 5' RACE reads. The sample has 89,000 or so distinct CDR3 sequences, around 13% seen once. This sample is part of a study of T-cell memory formation after mild COVID-19. Study-level background: TCR clusters largely stayed donor specific.

Whole-study results and caveats: CM and EM subsets held most contracting CD4+ clones; EMRA held CD8+ ones.

The sequencing input was PBMCs or a T cell subset sorted from them (not recorded which). The TCR comes from a young man who had mild COVID-19 (a few samples of this study predate the infection). Cell type and time point are not known.

This chain's CDR3 is CASRQDRSGNTIYF. DNA for the CDR3: TGTGCCAGCAGACAAGACAGGTCTGGAAACACCATATATTTT. The chain joins TRBV2 to TRBJ1-3; possibly TRBD1 for D (6 bases). From germline, CDR1 is SNHLY and CDR2 FYNNEI. This CDR3 is built from 14 residues. V was shortened by 6 bases and J by 1 base, with 10 bases between the two germline ends. The full variable domain, with the rest looked up from reference TRBV2 and TRBJ1-3, is EPEVTQTPSHQVTQMGQEVILRCVPISNHLYFYWYRQILGQKVEFLVSFYNNEISEKSEIFDDQFSVERPDGSNFTLKIRSTKLEDSAMYFCASRQDRSGNTIYFGEGSWLTVV.